The TCR beta chain under discussion was sequenced for a study of resident and recirculating memory T cells in vitiligo. Sequencing used immunoSEQ multiplex PCR; TCRdb keeps in-frame clones, though not all of them. The sample lists about 76,000 clones, approximately 90% occurring once. The CDR3 has 16 residues. From germline, CDR1 is SGHDN and CDR2 FVKESK. Trimming cost V 3 bases and J 4 bases; bases outside gene matches: 10. Sequenced input: blood. The rearrangement joins TRBV14 to TRBJ2-3; 7 positions match TRBD1. The TCR was taken from a male donor with vitiligo. This chain's CDR3 is CASSHYHRGRADTQYF. For the CDR3, the DNA is TGTGCCAGCAGCCACTATCACAGGGGACGTGCAGATACGCAGTATTTT.